The 3 T cell receptor beta chains below all came from one sample that was sequenced in a study of T cells in Graves' hyperthyroidism and ophthalmopathy. The CDR3 regions of TCR beta were amplified from RNA transcripts. First-round RT-PCR targeting the TCR CDR3 was performed with the HTBI primer set. TCRdb reprocessed the multiplex PCR reads via MiXCR and lists one record per CDR3 protein. Of a few hundred thousand distinct CDR3 sequences listed, approximately 16% are singletons. The specimen sequenced was blood. Receptors were obtained from a young woman with Graves' ophthalmopathy.

This clonotype was observed many times. The chain has TRBV10-3 and TRBJ1-1; 7 bases align to TRBD1. The CDR3 contains 14 residues. The trim removed 4 bases at V and 7 bases at J, leaving 9 bases unmatched. Germline CDR1 and CDR2: ENHRY and SYGVKD. This chain's CDR3 is CAISGQGPILEAFF. The CDR3 DNA reads TGTGCCATCAGTGGACAGGGCCCCATCCTTGAAGCTTTCTTT.

This clonotype was seen at least ten times. The J gene is TRBJ2-2, the V gene TRBV20-1; D possibly corresponds to TRBD1 (6 bases). With 2 bases removed from V and 1 base from J, the gap between germline ends came to 8 bases. Looked up from germline, CDR1 is DFQATT and CDR2 is SNEGSKA (reference sequence). The CDR3 runs 14 residues. The CDR3 bases are TGCAGTGCTAGAAAGACAGGGAACACCGGGGAGCTGTTTTTT. This translates into CSARKTGNTGELFF.

Turning to this clonotype: Being one base from a much bigger clone, this may be a read error. The rearrangement joins TRBV28 to TRBJ1-2, with 7 bases fitting TRBD1. The CDR3 consists of 14 residues. After removal of 9 bases from V and 2 bases from J, the junction contained 9 bases not matched to a gene. The germline gives CDR1 MDHEN, CDR2 SYDVKM. This chain's CDR3 is CARSKPGQNYGYTF. Here the CDR3 DNA reads TGTGCCAGAAGTAAGCCGGGACAGAACTATGGCTACACCTTC.